This T cell receptor (beta chain) was retrieved from a study of response to subunit inactivated influenza vaccine (dated by TCRdb to 2016 to 2019). With respect to the entire study: Deep quantitative profiling of the T cell receptor repertoire was used in the study to follow responses to a trivalent subunit inactivated influenza vaccine. The research as a whole found: The authors suggested that each seasonal influenza vaccination may recruit only a limited number of new T cells.

In the case of this clonotype: No antigen is known for it. No base-level quality is on record; no much larger clone is a single base apart.

Trimming removed 3 bases from V and 4 bases from J, leaving 9 bases between the germline ends. The CDR3 goes from the cysteine to the phenylalanine over 13 residues. Solely the CDR3 DNA is kept, with 39 bases framed from the first base. From the germline V gene, CDR1 is LGHNA and CDR2 is YSLEER. Library creation used RT-PCR. The instrument was an Illumina HiSeq 2500. TCRdb handled the public reads itself, with Q25 trimming in fastp and clone calling in MiXCR, and kept productive beta chains. Rows matching on CDR3 protein sequence are summarized as one entry with the most common DNA and genes. The sample table holds approximately 290,000 distinct CDR3 sequences, of which about 20% were seen once. Around 10% of the sample goes to the ten largest clones.

The clonotype was recovered from a man between 50 and 69 years old who received an inactivated influenza vaccine. Donor details come from another sample of the same person, matched by shared clones. The chain couples TRBV4-3 to TRBJ1-2; the D gene cannot be resolved reliably. The sequenced sample was PBMCs from blood, obtained about 19 months after vaccination. The CDR3 sequence is CASSQENLYGYTF. DNA sequence: TGCGCCAGCAGCCAGGAAAACCTCTATGGCTACACCTTC.